These T cell receptor beta chains were read from a single sample in a study of blood T cell repertoires in COVID-19. Assay used: immunoSEQ multiplex PCR; TCRdb lists only in-frame clones, some missing. The data show 400,000 to 500,000 clones, more than 80% seen once. Source material: peripheral blood. The receptor source for this set is a woman in her twenties or thirties with active or convalescent COVID-19. The CDR3 runs from the conserved cysteine through the conserved F or W. The D gene is left open where the match is weak. Clone size appears in some rows only: once, few, many, or a class for an expanded clone.

d_call: NA; j_call: TRBJ2-5; clone_size: few; v_call: TRBV5-6; cdr3_nt: TGTGCCAGCAGCTTAAGAGGGCCGGAGACCCAGTACTTC; cdr3_aa: CASSLRGPETQYF
d_call: NA; j_call: TRBJ2-7; clone_size: NA; v_call: TRBV25-1; cdr3_nt: TGTGCCAGCAGTGAACGGTTCGAGCAGTACTTC; cdr3_aa: CASSERFEQYF
d_call: TRBD1; j_call: TRBJ1-2; clone_size: NA; v_call: TRBV3-1/TRBV3-2; cdr3_nt: TGTGCCAGCAGCCTTCAGGGACAGCTATTCACTAACTATGGCTACACCTTC; cdr3_aa: CASSLQGQLFTNYGYTF
d_call: TRBD1; j_call: TRBJ2-1; clone_size: NA; v_call: TRBV19; cdr3_nt: TGTGCCAGTAGCCATGGGCTTTGGACAGGCTCCTACAATGAGCAGTTCTTC; cdr3_aa: CASSHGLWTGSYNEQFF
d_call: TRBD1; j_call: TRBJ1-4; clone_size: NA; v_call: TRBV6-5; cdr3_nt: TGTGCCAGCAGATATGGACAGGGGGAGAATGAAAAACTGTTTTTT; cdr3_aa: CASRYGQGENEKLFF
d_call: NA; j_call: TRBJ2-7; clone_size: NA; v_call: TRBV6-5; cdr3_nt: TGTGCCAGCGGAGGGGAAGCCTACGAGCAGTACTTC; cdr3_aa: CASGGEAYEQYF
d_call: NA; j_call: TRBJ2-7; clone_size: NA; v_call: TRBV29-1; cdr3_nt: TGCAGCGTTGATTATTGGAGGAACTCCTACGAGCAGTACTTC; cdr3_aa: CSVDYWRNSYEQYF
d_call: NA; j_call: TRBJ1-1; clone_size: NA; v_call: TRBV6-4; cdr3_nt: TGTGCCAGCACCGACACCAGACGGGGGGACACTGAAGCTTTCTTT; cdr3_aa: CASTDTRRGDTEAFF
d_call: NA; j_call: TRBJ1-5; clone_size: NA; v_call: TRBV29-1; cdr3_nt: TGCAGCGTCGGAGACGGTAATCAGCCCCAGCATTTT; cdr3_aa: CSVGDGNQPQHF
d_call: TRBD1; j_call: TRBJ2-5; clone_size: NA; v_call: TRBV7-2; cdr3_nt: TGTGCCAGCAGACAGGGGATCCAAGAGACCCAGTACTTC; cdr3_aa: CASRQGIQETQYF
d_call: TRBD1; j_call: TRBJ1-2; clone_size: NA; v_call: TRBV19; cdr3_nt: TGTGCCAGTACCCGGGACAGGGGTTATGGCTACACCTTC; cdr3_aa: CASTRDRGYGYTF
d_call: NA; j_call: TRBJ2-5; clone_size: NA; v_call: TRBV7-2; cdr3_nt: TGTGCCAGCAGCCGCGGGGGCGGGGGAGAGACCCAGTACTTC; cdr3_aa: CASSRGGGGETQYF
d_call: NA; j_call: TRBJ1-1; clone_size: NA; v_call: TRBV7-8; cdr3_nt: TGTGCCAGCAGCTACGGGCTGGGGAGTCGCACTGAAGCTTTCTTT; cdr3_aa: CASSYGLGSRTEAFF
d_call: NA; j_call: TRBJ2-3; clone_size: NA; v_call: TRBV29-1; cdr3_nt: TGCAGCGTTGTAGGAGGCCCTCAGCCAGATACGCAGTATTTT; cdr3_aa: CSVVGGPQPDTQYF
d_call: NA; j_call: TRBJ2-1; clone_size: NA; v_call: TRBV18; cdr3_nt: TGTGCCAGCTCACCGACTGGAAATGAGCAGTTCTTC; cdr3_aa: CASSPTGNEQFF
d_call: NA; j_call: TRBJ1-1; clone_size: NA; v_call: TRBV12-3/TRBV12-4; cdr3_nt: TGTGCCAGCAGCCTAGGACAGCCTGAAGCTTTCTTT; cdr3_aa: CASSLGQPEAFF
d_call: NA; j_call: TRBJ2-1; clone_size: NA; v_call: TRBV11-2; cdr3_nt: TGTGCCAGCAGCTTAGTAGGGGGAAAGCAGTTCTTC; cdr3_aa: CASSLVGGKQFF
d_call: TRBD2; j_call: TRBJ2-5; clone_size: NA; v_call: TRBV19; cdr3_nt: TGTGCCAGTAGTACTAGCGGGCAAGAGACCCAGTACTTC; cdr3_aa: CASSTSGQETQYF
d_call: NA; j_call: TRBJ2-5; clone_size: few; v_call: TRBV5-1; cdr3_nt: TGCGCCAGCAGCCGTGGGGGGTCGGAGACCCAGTACTTC; cdr3_aa: CASSRGGSETQYF
d_call: TRBD1; j_call: TRBJ2-2; clone_size: NA; v_call: TRBV28; cdr3_nt: TGTGCCAGCAGCCCCCCGGGACAGGGGGCGATCGGGGAGCTGTTTTTT; cdr3_aa: CASSPPGQGAIGELFF
d_call: NA; j_call: TRBJ2-1; clone_size: NA; v_call: TRBV21-1; cdr3_nt: TGTGCCAGCAGCCCTAGGGGGGGTTTGGGTGAGCAGTTCTTC; cdr3_aa: CASSPRGGLGEQFF
d_call: NA; j_call: TRBJ1-2; clone_size: NA; v_call: TRBV12-3/TRBV12-4; cdr3_nt: TGTGCCAGCAGCGCACAGGATGGCGGCTACACCTTC; cdr3_aa: CASSAQDGGYTF
d_call: NA; j_call: TRBJ1-6; clone_size: NA; v_call: TRBV10-3; cdr3_nt: TGTGCCATCAGAGGGACTGAAAATAATTCACCCCTCCACTTT; cdr3_aa: CAIRGTENNSPLHF
d_call: TRBD1; j_call: TRBJ1-4; clone_size: NA; v_call: TRBV3-1/TRBV3-2; cdr3_nt: TGTGCCAGCAGCCAGGAGATTGGGACAGGGGCGGGGAGCTATAATGAAAAACTGTTTTTT; cdr3_aa: CASSQEIGTGAGSYNEKLFF
d_call: NA; j_call: TRBJ2-3; clone_size: NA; v_call: TRBV20-1; cdr3_nt: TGCAGTGCTAGCCGGGATACGCAGTATTTT; cdr3_aa: CSASRDTQYF
d_call: NA; j_call: TRBJ2-7; clone_size: once; v_call: TRBV4-1; cdr3_nt: TGCGCCAGCAGCCAAGAATCGGACTTAAACTCCTACGAGCAGTACTTC; cdr3_aa: CASSQESDLNSYEQYF
d_call: TRBD1; j_call: TRBJ1-6; clone_size: NA; v_call: TRBV7-9; cdr3_nt: TGTGCCAGCAGCTGTGGGGACAGGGCGTTGGATAATTCACCCCTCCACTTT; cdr3_aa: CASSCGDRALDNSPLHF
d_call: TRBD1; j_call: TRBJ1-6; clone_size: NA; v_call: TRBV5-1; cdr3_nt: TGCGCCAGCAGCTTGAACCCGGGACAGGGGAGTTCACCCCTCCACTTT; cdr3_aa: CASSLNPGQGSSPLHF
d_call: TRBD2; j_call: TRBJ2-5; clone_size: NA; v_call: TRBV6-5; cdr3_nt: TGTGCCAGCAGGCCTAGCGGGGGCAGGGGGGGGACCCAGTACTTC; cdr3_aa: CASRPSGGRGGTQYF
d_call: TRBD2; j_call: TRBJ2-3; clone_size: NA; v_call: TRBV6-1; cdr3_nt: TGTGCCAGCAGTGCCATTAGACTAGCGGGGGGTCGCCGCACAGATACGCAGTATTTT; cdr3_aa: CASSAIRLAGGRRTDTQYF
d_call: TRBD2; j_call: TRBJ2-1; clone_size: NA; v_call: TRBV27; cdr3_nt: TGTGCCAGCAGTTTGCGCGGACTAGCGGGAGGGGGTGAGCAGTTCTTC; cdr3_aa: CASSLRGLAGGGEQFF
d_call: NA; j_call: TRBJ1-1; clone_size: NA; v_call: TRBV29-1; cdr3_nt: TGCTCCGTTCTACAGAGAACTGAAGCTTTCTTT; cdr3_aa: CSVLQRTEAFF
d_call: TRBD1; j_call: TRBJ1-5; clone_size: NA; v_call: TRBV11-2; cdr3_nt: TGTGCCAGCAGCTTAGGAGGGGGCAGCAATCAGCCCCAGCATTTT; cdr3_aa: CASSLGGGSNQPQHF